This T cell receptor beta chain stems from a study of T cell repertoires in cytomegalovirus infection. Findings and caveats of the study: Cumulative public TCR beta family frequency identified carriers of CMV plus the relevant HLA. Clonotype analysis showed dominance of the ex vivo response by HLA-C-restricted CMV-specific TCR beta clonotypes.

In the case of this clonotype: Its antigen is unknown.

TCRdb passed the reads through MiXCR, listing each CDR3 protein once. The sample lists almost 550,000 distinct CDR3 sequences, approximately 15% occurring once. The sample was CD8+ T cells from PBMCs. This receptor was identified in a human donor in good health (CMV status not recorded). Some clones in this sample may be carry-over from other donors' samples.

The CDR3 DNA follows: TGCAGTGCTAGAGAAACCGAAGCCGGGGAGCTGTTTTTT. Translating gives CSARETEAGELFF. The chain recombines TRBV20-1 with TRBJ2-2, with D uncertain. The CDR3 runs to 13 residues. Per germline, CDR1 DFQATT and CDR2 SNEGSKA (reference sequence). The V end was cut by 0 bases, the J end by 6 bases, with 8 bases between.